This section outlines one T cell receptor beta chain sequence together with its context. What it binds is unknown. Whether given at about 4 or about 12 weeks, second doses were pooled. The data were taken from a study of T cell responses to AZD1222 COVID-19 vaccine. Study-wide findings and caveats: Reportedly, nearly half the spike-specific TCRs target unmutated variant regions. Donors were chiefly white British, with a greater number of females, and clonal diversity was perhaps underestimated. The study found Spike-specific TCR breadth and depth rose after two AZD1222 doses.

Repertoires were generated with immunoSEQ multiplex PCR, while TCRdb's copy carries only in-frame clones and drops some. The sample comprises 110,000 or so clones, 85% to 90% of which are singletons, and 7.1% rests with the top ten. Germline CDR1 and CDR2: SGHRS and YFSETQ. This CDR3 region has 15 residues. Trimming stripped 4 bases from V and 2 bases from J, with 15 bases between. This clonotype was obtained from an adult who received the AZD1222 COVID-19 vaccine. V and J are TRBV5-1 and TRBJ1-2, with TRBD1 as a possible D gene (5 bases). This specimen was peripheral blood, taken 28 days after the second AZD1222 dose. The CDR3 loop is CASSPQGGTNYGYTF. In nucleotides, the CDR3 is TGCGCCAGCAGCCCTCAGGGAGGTACGAACTATGGCTACACCTTC.